The present TCR beta chain was sequenced within a study of T-cell reconstitution after alpha-beta-depleted transplantation in children. The TCRbeta library was prepared with unique molecular identifiers. A single record per CDR3 protein comes from TCRdb applying MiXCR to the PCR reads. Of about 980,000 distinct CDR3 sequences listed, about 29% were seen once; the top ten hold 25% to 35%. The TCR comes from a boy less than two years old who had a stem cell transplant for SCID, so the T cells may come from the graft donor. The sequences come from PBMCs, mostly from graft donor cells, collected 360 days after TCRalphabeta/CD19-depleted stem cell transplant.

This CDR3 reads CASSLVGGEGGSEAFF. In DNA, the CDR3 is TGCGCCAGCAGCTTGGTAGGCGGGGAAGGGGGATCTGAAGCTTTCTTT. This chain joins TRBV5-1 and TRBJ1-1; maybe TRBD1 (6 bases). The CDR3 length is 16 residues. Trimming removed 0 bases at V and 6 bases at J, with 18 bases between. The V gene's germline CDR1 is SGHRS and CDR2 YFSETQ. Looking up the rest from reference TRBV5-1 and TRBJ1-1 gives the full variable domain: KAGVTQTPRYLIKTRGQQVTLSCSPISGHRSVSWYQQTPGQGLQFLFEYFSETQRNKGNFPGRFSGRQFSNSRSEMNVSTLELGDSALYLCASSLVGGEGGSEAFFGQGTRLTVV.